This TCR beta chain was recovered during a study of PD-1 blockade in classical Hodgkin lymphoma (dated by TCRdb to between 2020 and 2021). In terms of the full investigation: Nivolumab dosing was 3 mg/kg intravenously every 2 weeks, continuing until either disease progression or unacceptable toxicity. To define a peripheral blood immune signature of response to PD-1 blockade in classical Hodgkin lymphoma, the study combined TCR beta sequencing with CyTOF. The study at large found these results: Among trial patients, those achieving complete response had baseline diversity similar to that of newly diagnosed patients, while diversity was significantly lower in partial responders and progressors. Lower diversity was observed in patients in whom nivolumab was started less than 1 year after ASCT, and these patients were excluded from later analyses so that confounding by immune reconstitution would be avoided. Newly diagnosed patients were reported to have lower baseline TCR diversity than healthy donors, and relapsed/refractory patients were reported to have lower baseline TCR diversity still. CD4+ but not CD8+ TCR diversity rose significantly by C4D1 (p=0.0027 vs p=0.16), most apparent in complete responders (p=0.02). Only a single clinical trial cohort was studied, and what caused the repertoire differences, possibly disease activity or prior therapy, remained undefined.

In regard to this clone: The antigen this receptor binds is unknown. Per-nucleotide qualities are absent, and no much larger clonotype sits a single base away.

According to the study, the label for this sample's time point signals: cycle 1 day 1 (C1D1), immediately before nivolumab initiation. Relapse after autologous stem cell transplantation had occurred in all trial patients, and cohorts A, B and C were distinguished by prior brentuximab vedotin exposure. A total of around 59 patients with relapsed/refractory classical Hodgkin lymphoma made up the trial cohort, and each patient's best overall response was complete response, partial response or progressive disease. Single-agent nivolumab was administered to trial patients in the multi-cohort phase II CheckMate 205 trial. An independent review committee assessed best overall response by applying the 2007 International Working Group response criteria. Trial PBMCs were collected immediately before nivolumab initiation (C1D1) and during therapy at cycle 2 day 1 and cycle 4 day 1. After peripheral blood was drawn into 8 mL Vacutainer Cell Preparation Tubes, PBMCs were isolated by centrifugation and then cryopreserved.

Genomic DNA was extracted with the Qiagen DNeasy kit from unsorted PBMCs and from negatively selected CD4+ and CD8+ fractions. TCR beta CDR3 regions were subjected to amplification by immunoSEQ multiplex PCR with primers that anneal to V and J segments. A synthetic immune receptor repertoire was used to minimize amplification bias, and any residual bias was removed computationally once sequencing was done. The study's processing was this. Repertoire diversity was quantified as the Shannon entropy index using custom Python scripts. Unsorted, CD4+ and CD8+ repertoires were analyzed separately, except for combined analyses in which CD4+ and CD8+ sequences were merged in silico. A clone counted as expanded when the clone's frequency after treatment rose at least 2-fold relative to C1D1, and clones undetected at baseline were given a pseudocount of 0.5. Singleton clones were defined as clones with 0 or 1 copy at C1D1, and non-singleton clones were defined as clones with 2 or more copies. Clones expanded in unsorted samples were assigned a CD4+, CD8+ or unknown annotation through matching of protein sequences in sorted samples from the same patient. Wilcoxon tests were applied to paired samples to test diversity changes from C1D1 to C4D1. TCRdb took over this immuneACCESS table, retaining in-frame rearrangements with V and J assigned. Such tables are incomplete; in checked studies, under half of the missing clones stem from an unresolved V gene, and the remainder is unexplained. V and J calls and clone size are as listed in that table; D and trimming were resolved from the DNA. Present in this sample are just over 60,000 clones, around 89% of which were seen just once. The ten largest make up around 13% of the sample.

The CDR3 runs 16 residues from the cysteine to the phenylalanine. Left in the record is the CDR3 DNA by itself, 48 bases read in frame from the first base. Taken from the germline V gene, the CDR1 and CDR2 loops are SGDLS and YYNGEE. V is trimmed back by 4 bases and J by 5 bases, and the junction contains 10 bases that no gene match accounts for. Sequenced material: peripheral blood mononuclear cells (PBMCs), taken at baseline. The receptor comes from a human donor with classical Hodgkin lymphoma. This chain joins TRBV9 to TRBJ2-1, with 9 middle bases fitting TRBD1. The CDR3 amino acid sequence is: CASSTRRDRADNEQFF. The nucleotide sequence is TGTGCCAGCAGCACACGCCGGGACAGGGCCGACAATGAGCAGTTCTTC.